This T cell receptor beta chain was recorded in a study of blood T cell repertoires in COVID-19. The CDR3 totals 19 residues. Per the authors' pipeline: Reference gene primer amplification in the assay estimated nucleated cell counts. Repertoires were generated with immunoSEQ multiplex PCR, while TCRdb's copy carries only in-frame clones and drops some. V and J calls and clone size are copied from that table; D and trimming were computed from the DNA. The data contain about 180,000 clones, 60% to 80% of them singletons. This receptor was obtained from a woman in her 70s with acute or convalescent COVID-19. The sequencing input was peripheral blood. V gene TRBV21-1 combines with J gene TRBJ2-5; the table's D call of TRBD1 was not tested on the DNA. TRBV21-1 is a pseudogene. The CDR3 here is CASRERDKIGQEDGETQYF. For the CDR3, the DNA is TGTGCCAGCAGAGAAAGGGACAAGATCGGACAGGAGGATGGTGAGACCCAGTACTTC.